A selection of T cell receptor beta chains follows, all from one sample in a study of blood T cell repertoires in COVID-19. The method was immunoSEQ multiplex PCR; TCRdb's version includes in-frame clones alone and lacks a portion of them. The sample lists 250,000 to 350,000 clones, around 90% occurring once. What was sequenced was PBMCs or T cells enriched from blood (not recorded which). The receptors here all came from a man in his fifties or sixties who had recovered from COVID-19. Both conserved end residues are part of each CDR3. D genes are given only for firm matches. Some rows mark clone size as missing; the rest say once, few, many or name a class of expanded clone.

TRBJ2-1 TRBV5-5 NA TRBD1 CASSYNRGERAYNEQFF TGTGCCAGCAGCTATAACAGGGGAGAGAGGGCCTACAATGAGCAGTTCTTC
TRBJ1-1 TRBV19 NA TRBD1 CASSIDDRDRWLNTEAFF TGTGCCAGTAGTATAGACGACCGGGACAGGTGGCTCAACACTGAAGCTTTCTTT
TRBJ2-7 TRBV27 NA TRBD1 CASSFSGGYEQYF TGTGCCAGCAGTTTCTCAGGGGGCTACGAGCAGTACTTC
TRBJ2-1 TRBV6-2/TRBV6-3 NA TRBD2 CASSWPAGYNEQFF TGTGCCAGCAGTTGGCCAGCGGGGTACAATGAGCAGTTCTTC
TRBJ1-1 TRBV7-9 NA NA CASSRVGAEAFF TGTGCCAGCAGCCGGGTGGGGGCAGAAGCTTTCTTT
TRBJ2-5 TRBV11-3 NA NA CASSLVSGPQETQYF TGTGCCAGCAGCTTAGTGTCTGGGCCGCAAGAGACCCAGTACTTC
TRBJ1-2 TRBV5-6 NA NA CASSLGLNYGYTF TGTGCCAGCAGCTTGGGTCTCAACTATGGCTACACCTTC
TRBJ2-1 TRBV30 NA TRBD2 CAWGPLAGGPGEQFF TGTGCCTGGGGCCCGCTAGCGGGGGGGCCGGGTGAGCAGTTCTTC
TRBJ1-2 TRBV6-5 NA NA CASSYTPSSGYTF TGTGCCAGCAGTTACACCCCGAGTAGCGGCTACACCTTC
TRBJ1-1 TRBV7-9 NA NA CASSRQMNTEAFF TGTGCCAGCAGCCGACAAATGAACACTGAAGCTTTCTTT
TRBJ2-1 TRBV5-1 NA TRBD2 CASSPRVAGGNEQFF TGCGCCAGCAGCCCCAGGGTAGCGGGGGGCAATGAGCAGTTCTTC
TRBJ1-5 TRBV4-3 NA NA CASSQGTGFEPQHF TGCGCCAGCAGCCAAGGTACAGGGTTCGAGCCCCAGCATTTT
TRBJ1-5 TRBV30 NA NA CAWSIGQPQHF TGTGCCTGGAGTATCGGTCAGCCCCAGCATTTT
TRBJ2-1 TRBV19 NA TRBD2 CASSTETSGGPSYNEQFF TGTGCCAGTAGTACGGAAACTAGCGGGGGGCCATCCTACAATGAGCAGTTCTTC
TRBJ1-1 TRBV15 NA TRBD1 CATSRGGQSEAFF TGTGCCACCAGCAGAGGGGGACAGAGTGAAGCTTTCTTT
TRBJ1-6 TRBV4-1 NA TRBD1 CASSQVGQGARSPLHF TGCGCCAGCAGCCAGGTCGGACAGGGGGCTCGCTCACCCCTCCACTTT
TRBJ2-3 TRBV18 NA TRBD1 CASSPTTDRTDTQYF TGTGCCAGCTCACCTACGACGGACAGGACAGATACGCAGTATTTT
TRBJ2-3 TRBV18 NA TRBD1 CASSGQGHTQYF TGTGCCAGCTCAGGACAGGGACATACGCAGTATTTT
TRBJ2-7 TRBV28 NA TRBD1 CASRPQGASEQYF TGTGCCAGCAGACCTCAGGGGGCCAGCGAGCAGTACTTC
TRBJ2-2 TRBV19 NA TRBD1 CASNPRTGGSTGELFF TGTGCCAGTAATCCCAGGACAGGGGGCTCCACCGGGGAGCTGTTTTTT
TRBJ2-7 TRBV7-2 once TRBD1 CASSLSWTGETYEQYF TGTGCCAGCAGCTTATCCTGGACAGGGGAAACCTACGAGCAGTACTTC
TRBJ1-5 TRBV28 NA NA CASRNRDNQPQHF TGTGCCAGCAGGAACAGGGACAATCAGCCCCAGCATTTT
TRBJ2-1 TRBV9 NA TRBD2 CASSAGLAETRSYNEQFF TGTGCCAGCAGCGCCGGACTAGCGGAAACCCGCTCCTACAATGAGCAGTTCTTC
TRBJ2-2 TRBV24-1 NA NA CATKAGTPNTGELFF TGTGCCACCAAAGCCGGGACACCGAACACCGGGGAGCTGTTTTTT
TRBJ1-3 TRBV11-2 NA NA CASSSHTTDSGNTIYF TGTGCCAGCAGCTCGCACACGACAGATTCTGGAAACACCATATATTTT
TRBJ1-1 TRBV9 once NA CASSPGGGEAFF TGTGCCAGCAGCCCGGGGGGTGGGGAAGCTTTCTTT